This T cell receptor (beta chain) emerged from a study of human T cells and chemical hapten exposure. Study-level information: DPC (0.01%) was patch tested on the upper back and read at 6 days.

Notes on this clonotype: Its antigen remains unknown.

Findings and limits, study-wide: Counts of TCRs above 1 in 1000 frequency stayed unchanged with DPC sensitization.

Documented time point: patch test 1, 2 weeks after DPC sensitization. Indicated treatment: therapeutic diphenylcyclopropenone sensitization with weekly scalp DPC. Patients had alopecia, were aged 18 to 70, and were not pregnant. MiXCR, run by TCRdb on the RACE reads, gives a single entry per CDR3 protein. This table has roughly 120,000 distinct CDR3 sequences, roughly 13% appearing once. The CDR3 is 13 amino acids. Germline loops: CDR1 LGHNA, CDR2 YSLEER. The V and J ends lost 4 bases and 5 bases respectively, with 8 bases between them. This rearrangement joins TRBV4-3 to TRBJ1-4; tentative D call: TRBD1 (5 bases). This receptor was identified in a man between 18 and 35 years old with alopecia areata. Some clones in this sample may be carry-over from other donors' samples. The material was whole blood, obtained in connection with sensitization to the hapten diphenylcyclopropenone (DPC). DNA for the CDR3: TGCGCCAGCAGCCCGACAGAAAATGAAAAACTGTTTTTT. Protein sequence: CASSPTENEKLFF.